These 12 T cell receptor beta chains share one sample of origin, sequenced in a study of T cells after yellow fever vaccination. TCRdb recomputed calls from the 5' RACE reads with MiXCR, one row per CDR3 protein. The sample has almost 600,000 distinct CDR3 sequences, around an eighth seen once. Here the sequenced sample was PBMCs, taken on the day of the yellow fever booster vaccination. These receptors all come from a man aged 30-40 years who received the YFV17D yellow fever vaccine.

This rearrangement joins TRBV3-1 to TRBJ2-2; 10 bases are shared with TRBD2. Trimming at V came to 1 base and at J to 5 bases, leaving 7 bases not matched to a gene. The CDR3 totals 17 residues. Germline V CDR1 and CDR2: LGHDT, YNNKEL (reference sequence). CDR3 nucleotide sequence: TGTGCCAGCAGCCAAGTGGTAGCGGGAGGAGGAACCGGGGAGCTGTTTTTT. Protein: CASSQVVAGGGTGELFF.

There are a few counts of this clonotype. The chain combines TRBV7-2 with TRBJ2-2; D is perhaps TRBD2 (5 bases). This CDR3 spans 16 amino acids. Trimming removed 1 base from V and 8 bases from J, with 17 bases in between. Germline V gene sequence: CDR1 SGHTA, CDR2 FQGNSA. As DNA, the CDR3 is TGTGCCAGCAGCTTAGTCATTGGAGCGGTGCGGGGGGAGCTGTTTTTT. Protein: CASSLVIGAVRGELFF.

This clonotype was observed a handful of times. The chain is built from TRBV5-1 and TRBJ1-2; no firm D call. Trimming cost V 0 bases and J 6 bases, with 18 bases left between them. The CDR3 sequence is 16 residues long. The germline V gene has CDR1 SGHRS and CDR2 YFSETQ. The CDR3: CASSLEAHRSGHGYTF. In DNA, the CDR3 is TGCGCCAGCAGCTTGGAGGCTCATCGGTCGGGTCATGGCTACACCTTC. Using reference TRBV5-1 and TRBJ1-2 for the parts outside the CDR3, the full variable domain is KAGVTQTPRYLIKTRGQQVTLSCSPISGHRSVSWYQQTPGQGLQFLFEYFSETQRNKGNFPGRFSGRQFSNSRSEMNVSTLELGDSALYLCASSLEAHRSGHGYTFGSGTRLTVV.

This clonotype was seen only a few times. The rearrangement joins TRBV18 to TRBJ1-2; 7 bases fit TRBD1. Trimming at V came to 3 bases and at J to 0 bases, leaving 4 bases not matched to a gene. Germline values: CDR1 KGHSH, CDR2 LQKENI. The length of the CDR3 is 15 residues. The CDR3 loop is CASSPGDRANYGYTF. The DNA for the CDR3 is TGTGCCAGCTCACCCGGGGACAGAGCTAACTATGGCTACACCTTC.

V gene TRBV20-1 combines with J gene TRBJ2-1; TRBD2 matches at 11 bases. Unmatched junction bases numbered 10, after V lost 2 bases and J lost 4 bases. The germline V gene encodes CDR1 DFQATT and CDR2 SNEGSKA (reference sequence). The CDR3 contains 17 residues. The CDR3 bases are TGCAGTGCTAGATCCTGGGGGGGGACTAGCGGATACAATGAGCAGTTCTTC. Amino acids: CSARSWGGTSGYNEQFF.

There are a few counts of this clonotype. The chain uses TRBV7-2 and TRBJ2-7; D perhaps matches TRBD2 (6 bases). Trimming took 7 bases from V and 1 from J, leaving 17 bases between them. CDR1 and CDR2 (germline): SGHTA, FQGNSA. CDR3 size: 15 residues. The CDR3 is CASTLEGEISYEQYF. CDR3 DNA sequence: TGTGCCAGCACCCTGGAGGGAGAAATTTCCTACGAGCAGTACTTC.

The chain joins TRBV19 to TRBJ1-2; D is unclear. Trimming pared 4 bases from V and 8 bases from J, leaving 11 bases between. Germline-derived CDR1 and CDR2 are LNHDA and SQIVND (reference sequence). The CDR3 consists of 12 residues. The CDR3 region has the DNA TGTGCCAGTAGTACCTCGGGGAGGGGCTACACCTTC. This codes for CASSTSGRGYTF. Drawing the rest from reference TRBV19 and TRBJ1-2, the complete variable domain is DGGITQSPKYLFRKEGQNVTLSCEQNLNHDAMYWYRQDPGQGLRLIYYSQIVNDFQKGDIAEGYSVSREKKESFPLTVTSAQKNPTAFYLCASSTSGRGYTFGSGTRLTVV.

The chain carries TRBV7-2 and TRBJ2-3; D is perhaps TRBD2 (6 bases). Trimming took 6 bases from V and 5 from J, leaving 24 bases between them. The CDR3 loop spans 17 amino acids. Germline V gene lookup returns CDR1 SGHTA and CDR2 FQGNSA. CDR3 sequence reads: CASSSGPGTSQQDTQYF. CDR3 bases: TGTGCCAGCAGTTCGGGCCCTGGGACTTCTCAGCAAGATACGCAGTATTTT.

V and J are TRBV6-2 or TRBV6-3 and TRBJ1-2; TRBD1 agrees at 9 bases. In germline, CDR1 is MNHEY, CDR2 SVGEGT. With V trimmed by 6 bases and J by 7 bases, 6 bases remained unmatched. CDR3 size: 13 residues. The CDR3 DNA reads as TGTGCCAGCAGACTACAGGGGGCTGCTGGCTACACCTTC. Translating gives CASRLQGAAGYTF.

In its sample, this clonotype was seen a few times. The chain combines TRBV7-2 with TRBJ2-5; the D is unclear. The germline V gene has CDR1 SGHTA and CDR2 FQGNSA. The CDR3 covers 16 residues. Trimming took 1 base from V and 0 from J, leaving 12 bases between them. CDR3: CASSLVSDRYQETQYF. The CDR3 region has the DNA TGTGCCAGCAGCTTAGTAAGCGACCGCTACCAAGAGACCCAGTACTTC.

This chain links TRBV12-3 or TRBV12-4 with TRBJ1-2; 9 bases align to TRBD1. The length of the CDR3 is 16 residues. After removal of 5 bases from V and 7 bases from J, the junction contained 14 bases not matched to a gene. CDR3: CASSPPAPGQGLGYTF. CDR3 DNA: TGTGCCAGCAGTCCCCCGGCACCGGGACAGGGCCTTGGCTACACCTTC.

This clonotype was detected only a few times. The chain is built from TRBV5-5 and TRBJ2-5; no firm D call. The germline V gene has CDR1 SGHKS and CDR2 YYEKEE (reference sequence). The CDR3 has 15 amino acids. The V and J ends lost 0 bases and 3 bases respectively, with 12 bases between them. The CDR3 nucleotides read TGTGCCAGCAGCTTGGATCCGGCAGCAGAAGAGACCCAGTACTTC. Protein product: CASSLDPAAEETQYF.